A few counts support the clone carrying this T cell receptor beta chain. Generated by immunoSEQ multiplex PCR, the TCRdb table keeps only in-frame clones and is missing some. The sample has more than 200,000 clones; approximately 90% are singletons. Cohort placement rested on clinical history that participants reported themselves. Recovered Cohort 3 donors showed two negative PCRs, clearance, or symptom resolution. The data stem from a study of blood T cell repertoires in COVID-19. About the research overall: Samples representing acute and convalescent COVID-19 were sourced from the United States, Italy and Spain.

Looked up from germline, CDR1 is MDHEN and CDR2 is SYDVKM. The germline V and J ends were trimmed by 2 bases and 4 bases, with 15 bases remaining between them. This CDR3 spans 16 amino acids. This clonotype was obtained from a woman aged 30 to 39 who had recovered from COVID-19. This chain joins TRBV28 and TRBJ1-5, with D possibly being TRBD1 (5 bases). Sequencing used PBMCs or T cells enriched from blood (not recorded which). Here the CDR3 DNA reads TGTGCCAGCAGTTTACAGTGGCAGGGTGGGAATCAGCCCCAGCATTTT. Translating it yields CASSLQWQGGNQPQHF.